The source of this T cell receptor beta chain is a study of blood T cells in healthy people across ages. Notes on the study in general: There was a strong correlation between TCR beta diversity and naive T cell percentage. Older individuals had lower TCR beta diversity per million T cells (the decline was roughly linear).

Unmatched junction bases numbered 8, after V lost 6 bases and J lost 7 bases. This CDR3 contains 14 residues. The germline gives CDR1 SNHLY, CDR2 FYNNEI. A minimum of 6 micrograms of total RNA was extracted per sample. This clonotype was recorded at least ten times. Its antigen remains unidentified. A J-beta primer mix and a sample-barcoded 5' primer were used in a second PCR of about 7 to 12 cycles. TCRdb called the 5' RACE reads again in MiXCR, with one record for every CDR3 protein. Here the sample spans 650,000 to 800,000 distinct CDR3 sequences, approximately 52% being singletons. Sequencing was performed on blood. The chain combines TRBV2 with TRBJ2-1; 8 bases align to TRBD1. The TCR was taken from a woman aged 80 or older in good health. This chain's CDR3 is CASSQRTGPNEQFF. The CDR3, as DNA: TGTGCCAGCAGCCAAAGGACAGGGCCGAATGAGCAGTTCTTC.